The next 4 T cell receptor beta chains were all read from a single sample in a study of OX40 agonist ivuxolimab in advanced cancers. Assay: immunoSEQ multiplex PCR; the TCRdb copy retains only in-frame clones and omits some. Of 14,000 or so clones in the sample, around 84% were seen once. The material sequenced was CD4+ or CD8+ T cells sorted from blood, taken in a trial of the OX40 agonist ivuxolimab. The receptors here all came from an adult with an advanced solid tumor such as melanoma, head and neck, liver or kidney cancer.

This rearrangement joins TRBV6-6 to TRBJ1-5; a possible D gene is TRBD1 (6 bases). V was pared by 5 bases and J by 2 bases, with 13 bases between. This CDR3 is 15 amino acids long. Germline-derived CDR1 and CDR2 are MNHNY and SVGAGI (reference sequence). CDR3 sequence reads: CASSLYREGNQPQHF. DNA for the CDR3: TGTGCCAGCAGTCTCTACAGGGAGGGCAATCAGCCCCAGCATTTT.

The chain has TRBV9 and TRBJ2-7; a possible D gene is TRBD2 (6 bases). Trimming cost V 4 bases and J 3 bases, with 11 bases left between them. The germline CDR1 and CDR2 sequences are SGDLS and YYNGEE. The CDR3 extends over 13 amino acids. The CDR3, as DNA: TGTGCCAGCAGCCCCGGAGGGTTCTACGAGCAGTACTTC. Its translation is CASSPGGFYEQYF.

This sequence joins TRBV27 and TRBJ1-5; D is unresolved. Germline V gene sequence: CDR1 MNHEY, CDR2 SMNVEV (reference sequence). This CDR3 has 15 residues. With 2 bases removed from V and 1 base from J, the gap between germline ends came to 9 bases. The CDR3 region is CASSLRALSNQPQHF. The CDR3 DNA reads TGTGCCAGCAGTTTAAGGGCGCTGAGCAATCAGCCCCAGCATTTT.

The table lists this clone with a count of one. This chain uses TRBV5-1 with TRBJ2-7, with 9 bases matching TRBD2. This CDR3 region has 21 residues. Germline V gene lookup returns CDR1 SGHRS and CDR2 YFSETQ. With 2 bases clipped from V and 2 bases from J, the junction kept 23 bases outside the gene matches. The CDR3 coding sequence is TGCGCCAGCAGCTTATCGCTCAGGGGTGGTCCCAGCGGGAGGAGGGCCTACGAGCAGTACTTC. It is translated as CASSLSLRGGPSGRRAYEQYF.